This T cell receptor (beta chain) was sequenced during a study of cytomegalovirus exposure and HLA in healthy donors. Study summary: Approximately 180 million T cells yielded approximately 100 million unique TCR beta sequences, as an earlier analysis found.

This CDR3 comprises 10 residues. Germline CDR1 reads DFQATT; CDR2 reads SNEGSKA (reference sequence). With 1 base removed from V and 6 bases from J, the gap between germline ends came to 2 bases. The PCR made use of 60 Vbeta and 13 Jbeta primers. Clones were read by immunoSEQ multiplex PCR, and TCRdb kept only the in-frame ones, dropping some. Of roughly 230,000 clones listed, around 90% are singletons. As for this clone: The sample holds other DNA sequences that translate to the same CDR3.

Sample: PBMCs. The sequence was collected from a girl aged 2 to 9 in good health and CMV-seronegative. The chain is built from TRBV20-1 and TRBJ2-3; no clear D. This CDR3 is CSARADTQYF. CDR3 DNA sequence: TGCAGTGCTAGAGCTGATACGCAGTATTTT.